This T cell receptor beta chain was found in a study of blood T cells in healthy people across ages. Germline V gene lookup returns CDR1 SEHNR and CDR2 FQNEAQ (reference sequence). V was pared by 8 bases and J by 2 bases, with 16 bases between. The CDR3 has 14 residues. This clonotype was detected only a few times. A second roughly 6 to 11 cycle PCR used barcoded and J-beta primers. TCRdb itself ran the 5' RACE reads through MiXCR, one entry per CDR3 protein. This sample carries roughly 1,500,000 distinct CDR3 sequences, 30% to 40% of them seen once, and the ten largest clones take around 11%. The sequence was obtained from a woman aged 25 to 39 in good health. The source material was blood. The genes are TRBV7-9 and TRBJ2-7; the D gene is possibly TRBD1 (6 bases). The CDR3 bases are TGTGCCAGCGGCTCGTGGGACATACCCTACGAGCAGTACTTC. Translating it yields CASGSWDIPYEQYF. Using reference TRBV7-9 and TRBJ2-7 for the parts outside the CDR3, the full variable domain is DTGVSQNPRHKITKRGQNVTFRCDPISEHNRLYWYRQTLGQGPEFLTYFQNEAQLEKSRLLSDRFSAERPKGSFSTLEIQRTEQGDSAMYLCASGSWDIPYEQYFGPGTRLTVT.